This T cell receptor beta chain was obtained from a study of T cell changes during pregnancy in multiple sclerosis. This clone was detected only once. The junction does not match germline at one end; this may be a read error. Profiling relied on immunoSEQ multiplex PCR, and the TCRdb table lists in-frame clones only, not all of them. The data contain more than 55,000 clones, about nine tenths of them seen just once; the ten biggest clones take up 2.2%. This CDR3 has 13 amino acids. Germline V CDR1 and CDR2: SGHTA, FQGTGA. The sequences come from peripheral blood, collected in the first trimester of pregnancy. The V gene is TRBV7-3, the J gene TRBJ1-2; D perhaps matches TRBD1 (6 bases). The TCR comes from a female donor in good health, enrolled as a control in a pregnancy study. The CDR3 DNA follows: TGTGCCAGCAGCTCGTCCCTTGGGGGGGACATCCGCTTC. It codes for CASSSSLGGDIRF.